This entry concerns a single TCR beta chain. This CDR3 is built from 13 residues. The V end lost 0 bases, the J end lost 5 bases, and 8 bases lay between the germline ends. Germline V CDR1 and CDR2: MNHEY, SMNVEV (reference sequence). There were TCR beta CDR3 regions amplified from RNA transcripts. With the HTBI primer set, the TCR CDR3 went through a first round of RT-PCR. TCRdb redid the calling of the multiplex PCR reads with MiXCR, one entry per CDR3 protein. Seen here are 340,000 or so distinct CDR3 sequences, 16% observed once, and the top ten hold around a third. Diagnosing involved the use of clinical symptoms, serum thyroxine and TRAb, thyroid ultrasound and orbital computed tomography. The sample originates from a study of T cells in Graves' hyperthyroidism and ophthalmopathy.

V is TRBV27 and J is TRBJ2-7, with D perhaps TRBD2 (6 bases). The sequencing sample was made of blood. This clonotype originated in a man in his thirties or forties with Graves' hyperthyroidism. The CDR3 nucleotides are TGTGCCAGCAGTTTATCGACGGGGGACGAGCAGTACTTC. This encodes CASSLSTGDEQYF.